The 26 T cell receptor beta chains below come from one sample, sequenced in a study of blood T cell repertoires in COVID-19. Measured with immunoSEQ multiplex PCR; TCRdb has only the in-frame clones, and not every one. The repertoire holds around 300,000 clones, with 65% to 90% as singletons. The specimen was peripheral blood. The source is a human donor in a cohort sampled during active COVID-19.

The CDR3 DNA sequence: TGCAGTGCTAGTGCCCCGGAGAAGCGGGGCTACGAGCAGTACTTC. This gives the protein CSASAPEKRGYEQYF. The chain has TRBV20-1 and TRBJ2-7; 7 positions agree with TRBD2. V was pared by 3 bases and J by 3 bases, with 11 bases of the junction left unmatched. The germline gives CDR1 DFQATT, CDR2 SNEGSKA (reference sequence). The CDR3 runs 15 residues.

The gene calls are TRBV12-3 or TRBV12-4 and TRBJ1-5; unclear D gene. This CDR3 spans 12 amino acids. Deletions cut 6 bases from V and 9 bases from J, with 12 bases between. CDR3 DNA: TGTGCCAGCAGGGTGGCGGTGGGGCCCCAGCATTTT. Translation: CASRVAVGPQHF.

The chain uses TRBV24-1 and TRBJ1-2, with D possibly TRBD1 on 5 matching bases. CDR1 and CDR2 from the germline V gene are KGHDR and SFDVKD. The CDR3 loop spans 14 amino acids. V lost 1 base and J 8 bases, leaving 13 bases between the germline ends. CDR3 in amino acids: CATSDLGQGSGYTF. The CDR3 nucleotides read TGTGCCACCAGTGATTTAGGGCAGGGAAGCGGCTACACCTTC.

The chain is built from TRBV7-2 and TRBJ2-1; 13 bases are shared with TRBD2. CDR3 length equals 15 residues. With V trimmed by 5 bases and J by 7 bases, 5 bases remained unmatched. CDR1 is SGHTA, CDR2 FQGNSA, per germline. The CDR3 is CASSITSGRGNEQFF. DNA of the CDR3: TGTGCCAGCAGCATTACTAGCGGGAGGGGTAATGAGCAGTTCTTC.

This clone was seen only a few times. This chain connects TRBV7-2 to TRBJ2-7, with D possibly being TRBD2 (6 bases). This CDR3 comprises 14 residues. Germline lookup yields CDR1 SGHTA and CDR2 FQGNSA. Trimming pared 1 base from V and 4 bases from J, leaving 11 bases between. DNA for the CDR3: TGTGCCAGCAGCTTAGACGGGAGTCGTTACGAGCAGTACTTC. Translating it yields CASSLDGSRYEQYF.

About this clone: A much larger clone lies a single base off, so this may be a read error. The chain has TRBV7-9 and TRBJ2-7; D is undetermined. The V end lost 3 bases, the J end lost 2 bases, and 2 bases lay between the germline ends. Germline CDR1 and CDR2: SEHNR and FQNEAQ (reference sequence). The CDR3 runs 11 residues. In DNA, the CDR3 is TGTGCCAGCAGCTTTACCTACGAGCAGTACTTC. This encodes CASSFTYEQYF.

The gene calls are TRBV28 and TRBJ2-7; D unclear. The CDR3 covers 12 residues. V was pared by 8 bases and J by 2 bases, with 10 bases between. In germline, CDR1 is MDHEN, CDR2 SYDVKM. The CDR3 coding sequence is TGTGCCAGCGGGCATCCCGCCTACGAGCAGTACTTC. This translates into CASGHPAYEQYF.

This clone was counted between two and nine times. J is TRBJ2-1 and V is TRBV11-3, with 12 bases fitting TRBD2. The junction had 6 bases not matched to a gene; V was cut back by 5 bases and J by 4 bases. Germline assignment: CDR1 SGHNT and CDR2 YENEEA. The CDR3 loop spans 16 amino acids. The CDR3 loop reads CASSRAGTSGYNEQFF. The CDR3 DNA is TGTGCCAGCAGCCGGGCCGGGACTAGCGGGTACAATGAGCAGTTCTTC.

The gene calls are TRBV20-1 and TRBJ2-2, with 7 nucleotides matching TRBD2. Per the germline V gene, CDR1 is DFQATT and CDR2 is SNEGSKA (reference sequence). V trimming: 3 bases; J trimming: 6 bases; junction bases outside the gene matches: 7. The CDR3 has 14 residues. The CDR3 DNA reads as TGCAGTGCTAGTCTAGCGGAAAGGCCCGGGGAGCTGTTTTTT. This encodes CSASLAERPGELFF.

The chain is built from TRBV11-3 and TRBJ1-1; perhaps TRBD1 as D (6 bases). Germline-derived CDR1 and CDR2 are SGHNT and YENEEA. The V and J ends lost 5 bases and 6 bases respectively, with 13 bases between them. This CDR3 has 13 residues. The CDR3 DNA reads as TGTGCCAGCAGCCCCCGGGAGGGGGCTGAAGCTTTCTTT. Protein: CASSPREGAEAFF.

This chain's CDR3 is CASSLGTSGRNEQFF. CDR3 nucleotide sequence: TGTGCCAGCAGTTTGGGGACTAGCGGGCGTAATGAGCAGTTCTTC. The chain combines TRBV27 with TRBJ2-1, with TRBD2 matching 12 bases. Trimming cost V 3 bases and J 7 bases; bases outside gene matches: 4. Germline V gene lookup returns CDR1 MNHEY and CDR2 SMNVEV (reference sequence). The CDR3 length is 15 residues.

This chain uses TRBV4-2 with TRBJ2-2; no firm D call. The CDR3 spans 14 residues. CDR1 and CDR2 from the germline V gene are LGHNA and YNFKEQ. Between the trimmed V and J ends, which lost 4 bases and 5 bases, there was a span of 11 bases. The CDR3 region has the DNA TGTGCCAGCAGCCCGAACTACCCAACCGGGGAGCTGTTTTTT. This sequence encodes CASSPNYPTGELFF.

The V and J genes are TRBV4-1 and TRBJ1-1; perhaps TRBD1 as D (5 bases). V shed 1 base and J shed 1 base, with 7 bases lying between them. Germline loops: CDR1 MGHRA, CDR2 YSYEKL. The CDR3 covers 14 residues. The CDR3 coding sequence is TGCGCCAGCAGCCAAGTTGACAGGAACACTGAAGCTTTCTTT. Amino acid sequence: CASSQVDRNTEAFF.

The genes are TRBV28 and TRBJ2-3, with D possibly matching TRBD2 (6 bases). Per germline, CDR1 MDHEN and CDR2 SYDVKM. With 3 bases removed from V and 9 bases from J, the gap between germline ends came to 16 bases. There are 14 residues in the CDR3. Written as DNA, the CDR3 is TGTGCCAGCAGTTTTTGGGCGGGGCTGGCGACGCAGTATTTT. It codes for CASSFWAGLATQYF.

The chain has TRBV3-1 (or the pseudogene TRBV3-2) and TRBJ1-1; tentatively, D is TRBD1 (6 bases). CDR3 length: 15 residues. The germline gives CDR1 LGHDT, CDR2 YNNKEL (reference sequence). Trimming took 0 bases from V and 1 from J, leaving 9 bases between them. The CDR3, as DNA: TGTGCCAGCAGCCAAGAACACAGGGCGAACACTGAAGCTTTCTTT. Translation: CASSQEHRANTEAFF.

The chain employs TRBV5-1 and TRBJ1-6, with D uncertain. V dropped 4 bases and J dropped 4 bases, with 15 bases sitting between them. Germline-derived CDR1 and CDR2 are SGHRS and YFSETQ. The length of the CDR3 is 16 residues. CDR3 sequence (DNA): TGCGCCAGCAGCCCGTCGGGGTACAGTTATAATTCACCCCTCCACTTT. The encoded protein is CASSPSGYSYNSPLHF.

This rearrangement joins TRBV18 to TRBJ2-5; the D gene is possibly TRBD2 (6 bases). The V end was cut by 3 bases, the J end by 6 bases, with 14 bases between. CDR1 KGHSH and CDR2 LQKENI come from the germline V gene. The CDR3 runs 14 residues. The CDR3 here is CASSPREAGKTQYF. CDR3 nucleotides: TGTGCCAGCTCACCTAGGGAGGCTGGTAAGACCCAGTACTTC.

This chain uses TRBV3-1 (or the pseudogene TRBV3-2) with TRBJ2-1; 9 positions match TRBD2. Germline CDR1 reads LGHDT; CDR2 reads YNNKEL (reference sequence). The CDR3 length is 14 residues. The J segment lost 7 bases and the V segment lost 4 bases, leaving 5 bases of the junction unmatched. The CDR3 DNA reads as TGTGCCAGCAGCCTTAGCGGGAGATGGAATGAGCAGTTCTTC. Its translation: CASSLSGRWNEQFF.

The CDR3 coding sequence is TGTGCCAGCAGCCAAGATTGGGGACCTCCAAGGACAGGGGAATACCCAGGGCGTTCTGAAGCTTTCTTT. As protein: CASSQDWGPPRTGEYPGRSEAFF. The V and J genes are TRBV3-1 (or the pseudogene TRBV3-2) and TRBJ1-1; TRBD1 matches at 9 bases. CDR1 and CDR2 from the germline V gene are LGHDT and YNNKEL (reference sequence). The CDR3 runs to 23 residues. The junction had 29 bases not matched to a gene; V was cut back by 0 bases and J by 6 bases.

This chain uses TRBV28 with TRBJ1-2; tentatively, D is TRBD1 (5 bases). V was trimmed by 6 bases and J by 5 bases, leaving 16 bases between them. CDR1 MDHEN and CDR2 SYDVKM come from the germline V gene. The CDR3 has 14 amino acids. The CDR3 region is CASSLLDRQYGYTF. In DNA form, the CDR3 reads TGTGCCAGCAGCCTTTTGGATCGACAGTATGGCTACACCTTC.

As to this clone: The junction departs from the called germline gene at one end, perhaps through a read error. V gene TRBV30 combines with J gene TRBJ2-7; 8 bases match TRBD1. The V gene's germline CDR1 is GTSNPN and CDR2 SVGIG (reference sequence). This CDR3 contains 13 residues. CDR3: CAWSEGQGHRRDF. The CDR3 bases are TGTGCCTGGAGTGAAGGACAGGGACACCGGAGGGACTTC. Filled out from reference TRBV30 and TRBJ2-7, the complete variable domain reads SQTIHQWPATLVQPVGSPLSLECTVEGTSNPNLYWYRQAAGRGLQLLFYSVGIGQISSEVPQNLSASRPQDRQFILSSKKLLLSDSGFYLCAWSEGQGHRRDFGPGTRLTVT.

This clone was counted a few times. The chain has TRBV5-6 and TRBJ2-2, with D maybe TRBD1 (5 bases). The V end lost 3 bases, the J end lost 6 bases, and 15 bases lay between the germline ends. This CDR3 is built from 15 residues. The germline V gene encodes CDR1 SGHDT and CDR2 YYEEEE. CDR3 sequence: CASSSQGTYAGELFF. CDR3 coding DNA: TGTGCCAGCAGCTCCCAGGGTACGTACGCCGGGGAGCTGTTTTTT. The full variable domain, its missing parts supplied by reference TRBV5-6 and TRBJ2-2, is DAGVTQSPTHLIKTRGQQVTLRCSPKSGHDTVSWYQQALGQGPQFIFQYYEEEERQRGNFPDRFSGHQFPNYSSELNVNALLLGDSALYLCASSSQGTYAGELFFGEGSRLTVL.

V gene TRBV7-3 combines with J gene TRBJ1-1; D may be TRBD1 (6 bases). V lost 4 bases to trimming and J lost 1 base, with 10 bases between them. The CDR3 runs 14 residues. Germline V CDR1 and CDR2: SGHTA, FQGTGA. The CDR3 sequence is CASSSGQPNTEAFF. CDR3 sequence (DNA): TGTGCCAGCAGCTCGGGACAACCGAACACTGAAGCTTTCTTT.

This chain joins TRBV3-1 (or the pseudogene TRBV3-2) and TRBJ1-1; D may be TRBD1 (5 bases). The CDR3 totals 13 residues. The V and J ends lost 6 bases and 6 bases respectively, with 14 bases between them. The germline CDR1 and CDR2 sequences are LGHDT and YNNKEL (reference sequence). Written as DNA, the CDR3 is TGTGCCAGCAGTTCAAGAATACAGGCTGAAGCTTTCTTT. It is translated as CASSSRIQAEAFF.

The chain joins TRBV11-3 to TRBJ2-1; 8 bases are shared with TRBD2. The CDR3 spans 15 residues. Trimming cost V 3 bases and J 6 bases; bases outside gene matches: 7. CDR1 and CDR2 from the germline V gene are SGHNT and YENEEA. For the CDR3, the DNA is TGTGCCAGCAGCTTCCGCGGGAGGAGGGGCAATGAGCAGTTCTTC. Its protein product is CASSFRGRRGNEQFF. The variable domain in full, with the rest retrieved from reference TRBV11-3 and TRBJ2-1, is EAGVVQSPRYKIIEKKQPVAFWCNPISGHNTLYWYLQNLGQGPELLIRYENEEAVDDSQLPKDRFSAERLKGVDSTLKIQPAELGDSAVYLCASSFRGRRGNEQFFGPGTRLTVL.

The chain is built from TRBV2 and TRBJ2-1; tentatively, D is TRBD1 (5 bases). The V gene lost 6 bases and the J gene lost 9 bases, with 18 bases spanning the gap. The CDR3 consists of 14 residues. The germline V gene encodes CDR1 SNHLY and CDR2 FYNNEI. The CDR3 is CASSTDKTYGEQFF. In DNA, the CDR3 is TGTGCCAGCAGCACGGACAAGACCTATGGTGAGCAGTTCTTC.